These T cell receptor beta chains were read from a single sample in a study of blood T cell repertoires in COVID-19. Method: immunoSEQ multiplex PCR; TCRdb's copy keeps in-frame clones and lacks some. Of a few hundred thousand clones in the sample, 70% to 90% were seen once. The sample taken for sequencing was peripheral blood. The receptors derive from a man aged 25 to 45 with active or convalescent COVID-19. The CDR3 runs from the conserved cysteine through the conserved F or W. The order of the fields is clone size, V gene, J gene, D gene, CDR3 protein, CDR3 DNA. D genes are given only for firm matches. Clone size, where shown, is once, few, many, or a class for clones that have expanded.

clone size: NA
V gene: TRBV5-1
J gene: TRBJ1-4
D gene: NA
CDR3 protein: CASSFWGQINEKLFF
CDR3 DNA: TGCGCCAGCAGCTTTTGGGGGCAGATTAATGAAAAACTGTTTTTT

clone size: NA
V gene: TRBV19
J gene: TRBJ1-5
D gene: TRBD1
CDR3 protein: CASSGTGGFIQPQHF
CDR3 DNA: TGTGCCAGTAGTGGGACAGGGGGCTTCATTCAGCCCCAGCATTTT

clone size: NA
V gene: TRBV6-5
J gene: TRBJ2-2
D gene: TRBD1
CDR3 protein: CASGGQGEPGELFF
CDR3 DNA: TGTGCCAGCGGGGGACAGGGCGAGCCCGGGGAGCTGTTTTTT

clone size: NA
V gene: TRBV19
J gene: TRBJ1-2
D gene: TRBD1
CDR3 protein: CASSKEGTGATFGYTF
CDR3 DNA: TGTGCCAGTAGTAAGGAGGGGACAGGGGCCACCTTTGGCTACACCTTC

clone size: NA
V gene: TRBV7-7
J gene: TRBJ1-5
D gene: TRBD1
CDR3 protein: CASSSQGAGGNQPQHF
CDR3 DNA: TGTGCCAGCAGCTCTCAGGGGGCAGGGGGCAATCAGCCCCAGCATTTT

clone size: NA
V gene: TRBV29-1
J gene: TRBJ1-3
D gene: TRBD1
CDR3 protein: CSVRQGAQGNTIYF
CDR3 DNA: TGCAGCGTAAGGCAGGGGGCGCAGGGAAACACCATATATTTT

clone size: NA
V gene: TRBV27
J gene: TRBJ2-4
D gene: NA
CDR3 protein: CASSLSMADFQYF
CDR3 DNA: TGTGCCAGCAGTTTATCGATGGCGGATTTTCAGTACTTC

clone size: NA
V gene: TRBV30
J gene: TRBJ1-2
D gene: NA
CDR3 protein: CAWEEQGPDGYTF
CDR3 DNA: TGTGCCTGGGAGGAACAGGGTCCGGATGGCTACACCTTC

clone size: NA
V gene: TRBV10-3
J gene: TRBJ2-5
D gene: TRBD2
CDR3 protein: CAISGPSGGAGQETQYF
CDR3 DNA: TGTGCCATCAGTGGTCCTAGCGGGGGGGCCGGTCAAGAGACCCAGTACTTC

clone size: NA
V gene: TRBV15
J gene: TRBJ2-1
D gene: NA
CDR3 protein: CATSRDTGTYSHEQFF
CDR3 DNA: TGTGCCACCAGCAGAGACACCGGGACTTACTCTCATGAGCAGTTCTTC

clone size: NA
V gene: TRBV6-5
J gene: TRBJ1-2
D gene: TRBD1
CDR3 protein: CASSYSTGDYGYTF
CDR3 DNA: TGTGCCAGCAGTTACTCGACAGGGGACTATGGCTACACCTTC

clone size: NA
V gene: TRBV27
J gene: TRBJ2-1
D gene: NA
CDR3 protein: CASSGRGEQFF
CDR3 DNA: TGTGCCAGCAGTGGCAGGGGTGAGCAGTTCTTC

clone size: NA
V gene: TRBV9
J gene: TRBJ2-3
D gene: NA
CDR3 protein: CASSGSGRSTDTQYF
CDR3 DNA: TGTGCCAGCAGCGGGAGCGGTAGGAGCACAGATACGCAGTATTTT

clone size: once
V gene: TRBV18
J gene: TRBJ2-1
D gene: TRBD1
CDR3 protein: CASSLYPGTGIRNEQFF
CDR3 DNA: TGTGCCAGCTCACTTTACCCCGGGACAGGGATAAGGAATGAGCAGTTCTTC

clone size: NA
V gene: TRBV3-1/TRBV3-2
J gene: TRBJ1-2
D gene: NA
CDR3 protein: CASSPIGGGYTF
CDR3 DNA: TGTGCCAGCAGCCCAATAGGGGGTGGCTACACCTTC

clone size: NA
V gene: TRBV18
J gene: TRBJ2-1
D gene: NA
CDR3 protein: CASSLALDSNEQFF
CDR3 DNA: TGTGCCAGCTCACTCGCTTTAGATTCCAATGAGCAGTTCTTC

clone size: few
V gene: TRBV11-2
J gene: TRBJ2-2
D gene: TRBD1
CDR3 protein: CASSLGQGTGELFF
CDR3 DNA: TGTGCCAGCAGCTTAGGACAGGGAACCGGGGAGCTGTTTTTT

clone size: NA
V gene: TRBV6-1
J gene: TRBJ1-6
D gene: TRBD1
CDR3 protein: CASSVGSGGSRSPLHF
CDR3 DNA: TGTGCCAGCAGTGTCGGATCAGGGGGATCTAGGTCACCCCTCCACTTT

clone size: NA
V gene: TRBV27
J gene: TRBJ2-7
D gene: TRBD2
CDR3 protein: CASSPLLAGDSYEQYF
CDR3 DNA: TGTGCCAGCAGTCCCCTACTAGCGGGGGATTCCTACGAGCAGTACTTC

clone size: NA
V gene: TRBV7-2
J gene: TRBJ2-7
D gene: TRBD1
CDR3 protein: CASSSTNRGSYEQYF
CDR3 DNA: TGTGCCAGCAGCTCGACCAACAGGGGCTCCTACGAGCAGTACTTC

clone size: NA
V gene: TRBV19
J gene: TRBJ2-2
D gene: TRBD1
CDR3 protein: CASRPGQGANTGELFF
CDR3 DNA: TGTGCCAGCAGACCGGGGCAGGGGGCGAATACCGGGGAGCTGTTTTTT

clone size: NA
V gene: TRBV4-1
J gene: TRBJ1-1
D gene: NA
CDR3 protein: CASSPMDSQAFF
CDR3 DNA: TGCGCCAGCAGCCCAATGGACAGCCAAGCTTTCTTT

clone size: NA
V gene: TRBV4-1
J gene: TRBJ1-6
D gene: NA
CDR3 protein: CASSQVGRQANRPLHF
CDR3 DNA: TGCGCCAGCAGCCAAGTTGGTCGGCAGGCCAATCGGCCCCTCCACTTT

clone size: NA
V gene: TRBV10-1
J gene: TRBJ2-3
D gene: TRBD2
CDR3 protein: CASNRLAGGPDTQYF
CDR3 DNA: TGCGCCAGCAACAGACTAGCGGGGGGCCCCGATACGCAGTATTTT

clone size: once
V gene: TRBV18
J gene: TRBJ2-5
D gene: NA
CDR3 protein: CASSPTGIQETQYF
CDR3 DNA: TGTGCCAGCTCACCGACGGGGATCCAAGAGACCCAGTACTTC

clone size: NA
V gene: TRBV2
J gene: TRBJ2-1
D gene: NA
CDR3 protein: CAPKQVFF
CDR3 DNA: TGTGCCCCCAAGCAGGTTTTCTTC

clone size: NA
V gene: TRBV9
J gene: TRBJ2-2
D gene: NA
CDR3 protein: CASSATRGLAGKNTGELFF
CDR3 DNA: TGTGCCAGCAGCGCCACCAGGGGGCTAGCGGGGAAGAACACCGGGGAGCTGTTTTTT

clone size: NA
V gene: TRBV7-9
J gene: TRBJ1-1
D gene: NA
CDR3 protein: CASSSWAGNTEAFF
CDR3 DNA: TGTGCCAGCAGCTCATGGGCCGGGAACACTGAAGCTTTCTTT

clone size: NA
V gene: TRBV30
J gene: TRBJ2-7
D gene: NA
CDR3 protein: CACVSDISYEQYF
CDR3 DNA: TGTGCCTGTGTTTCGGACATCTCCTACGAGCAGTACTTC

clone size: NA
V gene: TRBV6-6
J gene: TRBJ2-1
D gene: NA
CDR3 protein: CAGRGTDNEQFF
CDR3 DNA: TGTGCCGGTAGGGGCACAGACAATGAGCAGTTCTTC

clone size: NA
V gene: TRBV2
J gene: TRBJ1-5
D gene: TRBD1
CDR3 protein: CASSDSDRRRYSNQPQHF
CDR3 DNA: TGTGCCAGCAGTGACTCGGACAGGCGCCGTTATAGCAATCAGCCCCAGCATTTT

clone size: few
V gene: TRBV27
J gene: TRBJ2-1
D gene: TRBD2
CDR3 protein: CASSDQVAGGTSYNEQFF
CDR3 DNA: TGTGCCAGCAGTGACCAGGTAGCGGGGGGGACCTCCTACAATGAGCAGTTCTTC

clone size: NA
V gene: TRBV9
J gene: TRBJ1-4
D gene: TRBD1
CDR3 protein: CASSGTGMDANEKLFF
CDR3 DNA: TGTGCCAGCAGCGGGACAGGGATGGATGCTAATGAAAAACTGTTTTTT

clone size: once
V gene: TRBV6-5
J gene: TRBJ2-3
D gene: TRBD2
CDR3 protein: CASSYLTSGVDGTQYF
CDR3 DNA: TGTGCCAGCAGTTACCTGACTAGCGGGGTTGATGGTACGCAGTATTTT

clone size: NA
V gene: TRBV4-3
J gene: TRBJ2-2
D gene: NA
CDR3 protein: CASSPHTPPGTGELFF
CDR3 DNA: TGCGCCAGCAGCCCCCATACCCCCCCAGGAACGGGGGAGCTGTTTTTT

clone size: few
V gene: TRBV30
J gene: TRBJ1-2
D gene: TRBD1
CDR3 protein: CAWTGTGGHGYTF
CDR3 DNA: TGTGCCTGGACCGGGACAGGGGGCCATGGCTACACCTTC

clone size: NA
V gene: TRBV7-8
J gene: TRBJ2-1
D gene: TRBD2
CDR3 protein: CASSFGASGGSSYNEQFF
CDR3 DNA: TGTGCCAGCAGCTTTGGGGCTAGCGGGGGAAGCTCCTACAATGAGCAGTTCTTC

clone size: NA
V gene: TRBV9
J gene: TRBJ2-2
D gene: TRBD1
CDR3 protein: CASSVDRGHTGELFF
CDR3 DNA: TGTGCCAGCAGCGTGGACAGGGGGCACACCGGGGAGCTGTTTTTT

clone size: NA
V gene: TRBV9
J gene: TRBJ2-7
D gene: NA
CDR3 protein: CASSQGGADEQYF
CDR3 DNA: TGTGCCAGCAGCCAGGGCGGGGCCGACGAGCAGTACTTC

clone size: NA
V gene: TRBV12-2
J gene: TRBJ1-2
D gene: NA
CDR3 protein: CASRLVGTEARCYTF
CDR3 DNA: TGTGCAAGTCGCTTAGTCGGGACAGAAGCTCGGTGCTACACCTTC

clone size: NA
V gene: TRBV24-1
J gene: TRBJ2-5
D gene: NA
CDR3 protein: CATSDPPPEETQYF
CDR3 DNA: TGTGCCACCAGTGACCCCCCTCCAGAAGAGACCCAGTACTTC

clone size: NA
V gene: TRBV18
J gene: TRBJ2-7
D gene: TRBD1
CDR3 protein: CASSPPTGANEQYF
CDR3 DNA: TGTGCCAGCTCGCCACCGACAGGGGCCAACGAGCAGTACTTC

clone size: NA
V gene: TRBV18
J gene: TRBJ1-1
D gene: NA
CDR3 protein: CASSPGRGVGTEAFF
CDR3 DNA: TGTGCCAGCTCACCGGGCCGGGGGGTGGGCACTGAAGCTTTCTTT

clone size: NA
V gene: TRBV6-5
J gene: TRBJ2-1
D gene: NA
CDR3 protein: CASSYILTGGNEQFF
CDR3 DNA: TGTGCCAGCAGTTACATTCTGACAGGTGGTAATGAGCAGTTCTTC

clone size: once
V gene: TRBV11-2
J gene: TRBJ2-2
D gene: NA
CDR3 protein: CASSLDVGLLNTGELFF
CDR3 DNA: TGTGCCAGCAGCTTAGATGTGGGACTCCTGAACACCGGGGAGCTGTTTTTT

clone size: NA
V gene: TRBV6-5
J gene: TRBJ1-3
D gene: NA
CDR3 protein: CASSYAAASGNTIYF
CDR3 DNA: TGTGCCAGCAGTTACGCCGCGGCCTCTGGAAACACCATATATTTT

clone size: NA
V gene: TRBV7-2
J gene: TRBJ2-1
D gene: TRBD2
CDR3 protein: CASSERGDSYNEQFF
CDR3 DNA: TGTGCCAGCAGCGAGCGGGGAGATTCCTACAATGAGCAGTTCTTC

clone size: NA
V gene: TRBV4-1
J gene: TRBJ1-2
D gene: TRBD1
CDR3 protein: CASSHGQGGNGYTF
CDR3 DNA: TGCGCCAGCAGCCACGGACAGGGGGGAAATGGCTACACCTTC

clone size: NA
V gene: TRBV7-6
J gene: TRBJ2-3
D gene: TRBD2
CDR3 protein: CASSLELADTDTQYF
CDR3 DNA: TGTGCCAGCAGCTTAGAACTAGCGGACACAGATACGCAGTATTTT

clone size: NA
V gene: TRBV27
J gene: TRBJ2-1
D gene: NA
CDR3 protein: CASGRSSYNEQFF
CDR3 DNA: TGTGCCAGCGGTCGGAGCTCCTACAATGAGCAGTTCTTC

clone size: NA
V gene: TRBV7-8
J gene: TRBJ2-2
D gene: TRBD1
CDR3 protein: CASSLGTGETGELFF
CDR3 DNA: TGTGCCAGCAGCCTCGGGACAGGGGAGACCGGGGAGCTGTTTTTT

clone size: once
V gene: TRBV10-1
J gene: TRBJ2-2
D gene: NA
CDR3 protein: CARPSPAGELFF
CDR3 DNA: TGCGCCAGACCATCCCCGGCCGGGGAGCTGTTTTTT

clone size: NA
V gene: TRBV6-1
J gene: TRBJ2-5
D gene: TRBD2
CDR3 protein: CASSEVLAGGETQYF
CDR3 DNA: TGTGCCAGCAGTGAGGTACTAGCGGGGGGCGAGACCCAGTACTTC

clone size: NA
V gene: TRBV10-3
J gene: TRBJ2-1
D gene: TRBD2
CDR3 protein: CAIASGGSYNEQFF
CDR3 DNA: TGTGCCATCGCGAGCGGGGGCTCCTACAATGAGCAGTTCTTC

clone size: once
V gene: TRBV19
J gene: TRBJ1-4
D gene: TRBD1
CDR3 protein: CASSNRDRGYEKLFF
CDR3 DNA: TGTGCCAGTAGTAACCGGGACAGGGGTTATGAAAAACTGTTTTTT